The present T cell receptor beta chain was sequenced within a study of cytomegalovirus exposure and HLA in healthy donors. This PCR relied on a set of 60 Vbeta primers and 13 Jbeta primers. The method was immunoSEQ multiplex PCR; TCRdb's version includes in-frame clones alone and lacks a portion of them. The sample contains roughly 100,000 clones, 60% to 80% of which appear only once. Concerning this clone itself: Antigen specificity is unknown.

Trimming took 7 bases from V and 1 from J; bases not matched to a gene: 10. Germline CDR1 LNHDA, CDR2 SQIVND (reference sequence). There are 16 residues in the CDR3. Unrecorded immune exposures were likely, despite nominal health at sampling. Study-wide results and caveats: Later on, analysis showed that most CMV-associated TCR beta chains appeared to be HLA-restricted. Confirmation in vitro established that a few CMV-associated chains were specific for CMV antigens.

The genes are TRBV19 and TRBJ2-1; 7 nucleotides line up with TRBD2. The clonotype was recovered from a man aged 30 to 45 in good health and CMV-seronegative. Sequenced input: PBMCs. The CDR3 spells CASTPLGGSSYNEQFF. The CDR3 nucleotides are TGTGCCAGTACTCCCCTGGGGGGGAGTTCCTACAATGAGCAGTTCTTC.